A single count supports the clone carrying this T cell receptor beta chain. What it recognizes is unknown. Assay used: immunoSEQ multiplex PCR; TCRdb lists only in-frame clones, some missing. The sample yields 1,500,000 or so clones, more than 95% seen once. The data derive from a study of shared clonotypes between healthy human individuals. At the level of the study: Each donor contributed plates that comprised three CD4 naive, three CD4 memory, two CD8 naive and one CD8 memory. Study-level findings and limits: Having only a few donors restricted how much genetic and exposure-history diversity was captured. The sole specimen, blood, was sampled, and tissue repertoires likely differ.

This CDR3 is 13 amino acids long. Germline CDR1 is SGHVS and CDR2 is FNYEAQ. Between the trimmed V and J ends, which lost 5 bases and 1 base, there was a span of 8 bases. The sequence came from a man aged 25 to 40 in good health. What was sequenced was naive CD4+ T cells sorted from blood. The subset is: CD45RA+ positively selected. V gene TRBV7-6 combines with J gene TRBJ1-1, with D hard to call. CDR3 DNA sequence: TGTGCCAGCAGCCCCCCGGGGAACACTGAAGCTTTCTTT. Encoded protein: CASSPPGNTEAFF.